This TCR beta chain derives from a study of response to subunit inactivated influenza vaccine. V was shortened by 7 bases and J by 4 bases, with 13 bases between the two germline ends. The CDR3 consists of 13 residues. TCRdb fed the RT-PCR reads into MiXCR, producing one record per CDR3 protein. This table has hundreds of thousands of distinct CDR3 sequences, approximately 15% appearing once. This clonotype was detected many times. Its antigen is as yet unknown. Findings and caveats of the study: Only a handful of new T cells, the authors suggested, are recruited with each seasonal influenza vaccination.

The sample in question was PBMCs from blood, obtained 12 days after vaccination. This rearrangement joins TRBV12-3 or TRBV12-4 to TRBJ1-1; D unresolved. The receptor was isolated from a man aged 45-65 years who received an inactivated influenza vaccine. CDR3 protein: CASTGVGSTEAFF. CDR3 DNA sequence: TGTGCCAGCACGGGAGTAGGGAGCACTGAAGCTTTCTTT.